In its sample, the clone carrying this T cell receptor beta chain was seen a few times. This record belongs to a study of T-cell memory formation after mild COVID-19. One entry per CDR3 protein, called by TCRdb with MiXCR from the 5' RACE reads. Here the sample spans approximately 180,000 distinct CDR3 sequences, 16% being singletons. This CDR3 has 15 amino acids. Trimming took 5 bases from V and 0 from J, leaving 13 bases between them. Germline CDR1 SGHTA, CDR2 FQGNSA. The chain is built from TRBV7-2 and TRBJ2-5, with a tentative D call TRBD2 (6 bases). This receptor was taken from an adult woman who had mild COVID-19 (a few samples of this study predate the infection). Cell type and time point are not known. The sequenced sample was PBMCs or a T cell subset sorted from them (not recorded which). The CDR3 DNA reads as TGTGCCAGCAGCACAAACCGGGACTACCAAGAGACCCAGTACTTC. Its protein product is CASSTNRDYQETQYF.